This TCR beta chain was recovered during a study of shared clonotypes between healthy human individuals. Study-wide results and limits: An effect of sequencing depth on clonotype sharing among donors was expected.

Concerning this clone: The antigen is not known.

CDR1 is SGHTA and CDR2 is FQGNSA in the germline V gene. CDR3 length equals 16 residues. The trim removed 6 bases at V and 6 bases at J, leaving 8 bases unmatched. Sequencing was performed with immunoSEQ multiplex PCR; in TCRdb, only in-frame clones are kept and a portion is missing. Here the sample spans 2.3 million or so clones, over 85% being singletons. Material for sequencing was naive CD4+ T cells from PBMCs. As to subset: CD45RA+ positively selected. The chain carries TRBV7-2 and TRBJ1-4; 12 bases align to TRBD1. This clonotype originated in a man between 18 and 35 years old in good health. Some clones in this sample may be carry-over from other donors' samples. The CDR3 nucleotides are TGTGCCAGCAGTTTACGGGACAGGGGGCTTGATGAAAAACTGTTTTTT. This sequence encodes CASSLRDRGLDEKLFF.